The entry below gives a single T cell receptor (beta chain) sequence along with its context. Since no conserved phenylalanine or tryptophan closes the CDR3, a read error is the likely cause. Using a constant-region primer together with ProtoScript II reverse transcriptase, TCR beta cDNA was made from roughly 500 ng of total RNA. Researchers made the TCR beta libraries by running three nested multiplex PCR rounds with slightly modified ARM-PCR. The two initial PCR rounds, around 10 cycles each, used TRBV1-TRBV30 forward and C-beta reverse primers. TCRdb analysed the multiplex PCR reads with MiXCR anew, one entry per CDR3 protein. The table records approximately 210,000 distinct CDR3 sequences, 65% of them present only once. V dropped 5 bases and J dropped 6; count of bases not matched to a gene: 18. Per the germline V gene, CDR1 is MNHEY and CDR2 is SVGEGT. This CDR3 contains 19 residues. The sample originates from a study of tumor-infiltrating lymphocytes in primary liver carcinoma.

Germline DNA was extracted alongside blood RNA, which was obtained from unsorted whole blood. The chain links TRBV6-2 or TRBV6-3 to TRBJ2-2; 10 bases fit TRBD1. Specimen: peripheral blood. This receptor was obtained from a woman aged 55-69 years with primary liver carcinoma and hepatitis B virus infection. DNA for the CDR3: TGTGCCAGCAGTGACCCTCGAACTGGGACAGGGGTTTTGGCCGGGGAGCTGTTTTAT. The encoded protein is CASSDPRTGTGVLAGELFY.